This T cell receptor beta chain was sequenced during a study of cytomegalovirus exposure and HLA in healthy donors. The study's findings and limits: While the bulk of TCR sequences proved rare, some public TCRs turned up in many donors. Reports showed the classifier diagnosing cytomegalovirus status with high specificity and sensitivity.

The germline CDR1 and CDR2 sequences are LNHDA and SQIVND (reference sequence). The CDR3 has 15 amino acids. Deletions cut 7 bases from V and 4 bases from J, with 14 bases between. Libraries were prepared by immunoSEQ multiplex PCR; TCRdb keeps only in-frame clonotypes and omits some of them. The data contain about 310,000 clones, over 75% of them seen just once; the ten biggest clones take up around 0.88%. Of note for this clone: Its antigen remains unidentified.

Sequenced sample: PBMCs. The sequence was collected from a man under 40 in good health and CMV-seronegative. The chain carries TRBV19 and TRBJ1-6, with TRBD1 as a possible D gene (5 bases). CDR3 amino acids: CASKADRSYNSPLHF. CDR3 sequence (DNA): TGTGCCAGTAAGGCAGACAGATCATATAATTCACCCCTCCACTTT.